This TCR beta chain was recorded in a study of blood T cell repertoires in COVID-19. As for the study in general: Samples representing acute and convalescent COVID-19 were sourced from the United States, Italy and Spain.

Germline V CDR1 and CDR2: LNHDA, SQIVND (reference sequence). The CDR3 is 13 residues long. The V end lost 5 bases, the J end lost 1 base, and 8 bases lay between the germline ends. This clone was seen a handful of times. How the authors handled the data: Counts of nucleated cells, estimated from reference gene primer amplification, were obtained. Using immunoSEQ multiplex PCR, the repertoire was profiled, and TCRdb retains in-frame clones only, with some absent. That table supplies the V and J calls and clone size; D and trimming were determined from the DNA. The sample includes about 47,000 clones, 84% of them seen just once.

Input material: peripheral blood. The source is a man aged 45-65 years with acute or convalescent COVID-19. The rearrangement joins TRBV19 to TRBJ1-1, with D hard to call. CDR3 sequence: CASSPPGNTEAFF. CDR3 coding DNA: TGTGCCAGTAGTCCCCCAGGGAACACTGAAGCTTTCTTT.